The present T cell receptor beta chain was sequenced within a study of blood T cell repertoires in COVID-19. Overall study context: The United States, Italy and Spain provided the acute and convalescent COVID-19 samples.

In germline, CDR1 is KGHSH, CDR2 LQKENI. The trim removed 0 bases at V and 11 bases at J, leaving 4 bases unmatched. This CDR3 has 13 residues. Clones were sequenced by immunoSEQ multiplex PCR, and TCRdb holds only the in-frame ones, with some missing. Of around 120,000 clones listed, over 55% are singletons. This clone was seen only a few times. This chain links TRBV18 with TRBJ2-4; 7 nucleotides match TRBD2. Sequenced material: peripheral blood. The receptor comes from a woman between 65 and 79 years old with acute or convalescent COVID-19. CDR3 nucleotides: TGTGCCAGCTCACCACCTCGGACTAGACTTCAGTACTTC. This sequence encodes CASSPPRTRLQYF.